A single sample gave rise to the 9 T cell receptor beta chains below, sequenced in a study of response to subunit inactivated influenza vaccine. TCRdb independently ran MiXCR on the RT-PCR reads; one entry per CDR3 protein. The repertoire holds about 500,000 distinct CDR3 sequences, with 13% as singletons. The source was PBMCs from blood, collected roughly 48 days after vaccination. The receptor source for this set is a man over 45 who received an inactivated influenza vaccine.

The chain has TRBV6-2 or TRBV6-3 and TRBJ2-7, with TRBD1 matching over 9 bases. Germline CDR1 MNHEY, CDR2 SVGEGT. With V trimmed by 2 bases and J by 5 bases, 4 bases remained unmatched. This CDR3 has 14 residues. DNA of the CDR3: TGTGCCAGCAGTTACAGGGACAGGGCTGACGAGCAGTACTTC. It codes for CASSYRDRADEQYF.

This clonotype has only a few counts. This sequence joins TRBV7-8 and TRBJ2-2; D perhaps matches TRBD1 (5 bases). V shed 4 bases and J shed 9 bases, with 15 bases lying between them. In germline, CDR1 is SGHVS, CDR2 FQNEAQ. CDR3 length: 14 amino acids. The CDR3 DNA reads as TGTGCCAGCAGCTCAAGCGACAGTATCAGGGAGCTGTTTTTT. Translating gives CASSSSDSIRELFF.

The chain employs TRBV10-1 and TRBJ2-3; TRBD1 or TRBD2 may be the D gene (5 bases each). Trimming took off 4 bases at V and 0 bases at J, with 20 bases between the two ends. Germline loops: CDR1 WNHNN, CDR2 SYGVQD (reference sequence). CDR3 size: 18 residues. CDR3 nucleotide sequence: TGCGCCAGCAGTGCGGACCCCCTAGCCAGGGATAGCACAGATACGCAGTATTTT. Translation gives CASSADPLARDSTDTQYF.

This clonotype has just one count. This chain uses TRBV15 with TRBJ2-7; 9 nucleotides match TRBD1. The CDR3 runs to 17 residues. CDR1 is LNHNV, CDR2 YYDKDF, per germline (reference sequence). V shed 0 bases, J shed 3 bases, and the junction held 9 bases outside the gene matches. CDR3 loop: CATSRDRFRDRVYEQYF. The CDR3 DNA follows: TGTGCCACCAGCAGAGATAGGTTTAGGGACAGGGTCTACGAGCAGTACTTC.

The chain employs TRBV2 and TRBJ1-1; D remains ambiguous. V lost 7 bases to trimming and J lost 3 bases, with 12 bases between them. The CDR3 is 13 residues long. Per the germline V gene, CDR1 is SNHLY and CDR2 is FYNNEI. The CDR3 loop reads CASIIREYTEAFF. The CDR3 coding sequence is TGTGCCAGCATAATCCGGGAGTACACTGAAGCTTTCTTT.

The chain links TRBV12-3 or TRBV12-4 to TRBJ2-3, with 14 bases matching TRBD2. The V gene end was trimmed by 7 bases and the J gene end by 5 bases; junction bases not matched to a gene: 14. CDR3 length: 18 residues. The CDR3 DNA sequence: TGTGCCAGCATTCCACCCCTGCGGACTAGCGGGAGGCAAGATACGCAGTATTTT. It encodes CASIPPLRTSGRQDTQYF.

This chain uses TRBV28 with TRBJ1-6; a possible D gene is TRBD1 (6 bases). Trimming took 3 bases from V and 10 from J, leaving 10 bases between them. The CDR3 spans 13 residues. The germline V gene has CDR1 MDHEN and CDR2 SYDVKM. The CDR3 loop is CASSFRGGSPLHF. Written as DNA, the CDR3 is TGTGCCAGCAGTTTCAGGGGAGGCTCACCCCTCCACTTT.

The CDR3 loop reads CASSFSPGRGRSTDTQYF. The DNA for the CDR3 is TGTGCCAGCAGTTTTTCCCCTGGGCGGGGGCGGAGCACAGATACGCAGTATTTT. This rearrangement joins TRBV6-2 or TRBV6-3 to TRBJ2-3; D is perhaps TRBD2 (7 bases). Germline CDR1 MNHEY, CDR2 SVGEGT. CDR3 length equals 18 residues. V dropped 4 bases and J dropped 0 bases, with 20 bases sitting between them.

V gene TRBV12-3 or TRBV12-4 combines with J gene TRBJ2-2; D remains ambiguous. The CDR3 extends over 13 amino acids. Trimming took off 7 bases at V and 5 bases at J, with 11 bases between the two ends. The CDR3 here is CASTPFRTGELFF. The DNA for the CDR3 is TGTGCCAGCACTCCTTTCAGGACCGGGGAGCTGTTTTTT.